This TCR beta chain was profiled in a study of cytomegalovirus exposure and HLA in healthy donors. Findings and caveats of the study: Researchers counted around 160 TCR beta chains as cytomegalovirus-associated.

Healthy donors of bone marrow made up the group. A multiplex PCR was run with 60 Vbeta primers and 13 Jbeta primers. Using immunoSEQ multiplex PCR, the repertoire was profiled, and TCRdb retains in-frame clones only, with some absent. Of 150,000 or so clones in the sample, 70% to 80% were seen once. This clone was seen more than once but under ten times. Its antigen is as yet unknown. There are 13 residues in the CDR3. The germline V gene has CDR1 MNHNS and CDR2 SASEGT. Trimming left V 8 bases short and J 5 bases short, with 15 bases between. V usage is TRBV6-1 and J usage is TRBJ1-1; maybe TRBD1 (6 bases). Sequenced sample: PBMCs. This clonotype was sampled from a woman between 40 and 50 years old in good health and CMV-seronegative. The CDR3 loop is CASSPFQGTEAFF. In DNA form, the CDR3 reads TGTGCCAGCTCCCCGTTTCAGGGGACTGAAGCTTTCTTT.